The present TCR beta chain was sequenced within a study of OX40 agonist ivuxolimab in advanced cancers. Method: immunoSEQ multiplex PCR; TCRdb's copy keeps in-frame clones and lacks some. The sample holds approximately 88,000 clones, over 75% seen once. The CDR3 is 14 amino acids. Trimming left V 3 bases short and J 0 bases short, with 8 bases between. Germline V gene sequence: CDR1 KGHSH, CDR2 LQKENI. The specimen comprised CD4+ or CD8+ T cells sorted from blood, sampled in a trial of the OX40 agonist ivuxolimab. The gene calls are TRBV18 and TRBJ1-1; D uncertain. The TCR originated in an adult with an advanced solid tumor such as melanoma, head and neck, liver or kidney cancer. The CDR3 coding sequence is TGTGCCAGCTCACCTAGTATGCTGAACACTGAAGCTTTCTTT. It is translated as CASSPSMLNTEAFF.